Sequencing of this T cell receptor beta chain was carried out in a study of blood T cells in healthy people across ages. In its sample, this clonotype was seen a few times. Its antigen remains unknown. The second PCR ran about 6 to 11 cycles with a sample-barcoded 5' primer and J-beta primers. A template-switch adaptor containing 12 random nucleotides labeled each cDNA molecule. TCRdb recomputed calls from the 5' RACE reads with MiXCR, one row per CDR3 protein. The sample has 980,000 or so distinct CDR3 sequences; about 48% are singletons. Study-level results: While age rose, TCR beta diversity per million T cells dropped in a roughly linear way. Researchers report that TCR beta diversity correlated strongly with naive T cell percentage.

The germline CDR1 and CDR2 sequences are SGHDT and YYEEEE. This CDR3 has 13 residues. V is TRBV5-6 and J is TRBJ2-1; 7 nucleotides agree with TRBD2. Sequencing used blood. The TCR comes from a man aged 30 to 45 in good health. The CDR3 spells CVVSGVANNEQFF. Here the CDR3 DNA reads TGTGTGGTCAGCGGGGTCGCCAACAATGAGCAGTTCTTC.